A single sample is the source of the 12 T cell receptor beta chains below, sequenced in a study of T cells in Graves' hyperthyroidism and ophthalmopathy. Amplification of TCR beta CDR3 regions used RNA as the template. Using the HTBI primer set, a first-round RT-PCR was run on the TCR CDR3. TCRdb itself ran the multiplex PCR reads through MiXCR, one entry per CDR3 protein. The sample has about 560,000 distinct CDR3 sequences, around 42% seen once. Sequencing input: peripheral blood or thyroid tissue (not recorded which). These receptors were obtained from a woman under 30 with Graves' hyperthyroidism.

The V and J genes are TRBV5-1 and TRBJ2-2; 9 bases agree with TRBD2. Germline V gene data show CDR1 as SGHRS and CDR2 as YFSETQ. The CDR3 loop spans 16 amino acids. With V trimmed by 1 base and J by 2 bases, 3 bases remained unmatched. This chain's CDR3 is CASSLNSGGNTGELFF. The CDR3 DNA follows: TGCGCCAGCAGCTTGAATAGCGGGGGAAACACCGGGGAGCTGTTTTTT.

The CDR3 bases are TGTGCCAGCAGCTTACAAAGGGACAGGGGCCATGAGACCCAGTACTTC. Its protein is CASSLQRDRGHETQYF. The rearrangement links TRBV7-2 to TRBJ2-5, with TRBD1 matching 10 bases. The CDR3 spans 16 residues. Germline assignment: CDR1 SGHTA and CDR2 FQGNSA. V lost 2 bases and J lost 5; bases outside the gene matches: 8.

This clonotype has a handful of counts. The CDR3 nucleotides read TGCAGCGCCGCCGACAGGGGACCACGGGGTGGGGAGCAGTACTTC. Translated, it gives CSAADRGPRGGEQYF. V is TRBV29-1 and J is TRBJ2-7; 8 bases align to TRBD1. The CDR3 covers 15 residues. CDR1 and CDR2 from the germline V gene are SQVTM and ANQGSEA. V dropped 7 bases and J dropped 7; count of bases not matched to a gene: 18.

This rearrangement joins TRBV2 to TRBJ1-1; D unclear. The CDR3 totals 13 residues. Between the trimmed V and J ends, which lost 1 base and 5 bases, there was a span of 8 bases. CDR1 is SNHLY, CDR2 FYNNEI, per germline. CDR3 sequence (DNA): TGTGCCAGCAGTGAAGAGGGAGGGACTGAAGCTTTCTTT. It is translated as CASSEEGGTEAFF. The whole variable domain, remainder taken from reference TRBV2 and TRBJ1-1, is EPEVTQTPSHQVTQMGQEVILRCVPISNHLYFYWYRQILGQKVEFLVSFYNNEISEKSEIFDDQFSVERPDGSNFTLKIRSTKLEDSAMYFCASSEEGGTEAFFGQGTRLTVV.

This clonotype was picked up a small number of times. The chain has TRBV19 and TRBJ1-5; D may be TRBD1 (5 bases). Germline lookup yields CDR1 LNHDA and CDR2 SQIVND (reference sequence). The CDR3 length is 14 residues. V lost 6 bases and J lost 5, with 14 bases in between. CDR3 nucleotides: TGTGCCAGTAGAATGCCGACAGAATATCAGCCCCAGCATTTT. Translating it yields CASRMPTEYQPQHF.

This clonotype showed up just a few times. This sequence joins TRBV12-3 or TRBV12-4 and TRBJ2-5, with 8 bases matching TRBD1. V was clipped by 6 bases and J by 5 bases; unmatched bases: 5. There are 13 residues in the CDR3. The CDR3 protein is CASSIRGRETQYF. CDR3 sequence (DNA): TGTGCCAGCAGCATCAGGGGGCGGGAGACCCAGTACTTC.

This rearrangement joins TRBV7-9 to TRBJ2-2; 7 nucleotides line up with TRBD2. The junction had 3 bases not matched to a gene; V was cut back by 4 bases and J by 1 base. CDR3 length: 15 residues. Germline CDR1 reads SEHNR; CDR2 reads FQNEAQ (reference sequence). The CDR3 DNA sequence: TGTGCCAGCAGCTGGTCTAGCGGGAACACCGGGGAGCTGTTTTTT. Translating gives CASSWSSGNTGELFF. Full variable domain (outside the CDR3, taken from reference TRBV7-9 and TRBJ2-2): DTGVSQNPRHKITKRGQNVTFRCDPISEHNRLYWYRQTLGQGPEFLTYFQNEAQLEKSRLLSDRFSAERPKGSFSTLEIQRTEQGDSAMYLCASSWSSGNTGELFFGEGSRLTVL.

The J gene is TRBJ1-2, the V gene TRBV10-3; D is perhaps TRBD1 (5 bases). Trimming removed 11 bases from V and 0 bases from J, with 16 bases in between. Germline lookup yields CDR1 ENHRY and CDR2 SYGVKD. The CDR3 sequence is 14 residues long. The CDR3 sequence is CAAGSRGANYGYTF. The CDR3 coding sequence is TGTGCCGCCGGGTCACGAGGGGCTAACTATGGCTACACCTTC.

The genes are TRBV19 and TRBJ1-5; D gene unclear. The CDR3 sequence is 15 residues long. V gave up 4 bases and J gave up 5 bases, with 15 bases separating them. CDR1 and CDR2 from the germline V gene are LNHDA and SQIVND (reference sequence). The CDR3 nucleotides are TGTGCCAGTAGTACAGACGGCCGGGTGGATCAGCCCCAGCATTTT. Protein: CASSTDGRVDQPQHF.

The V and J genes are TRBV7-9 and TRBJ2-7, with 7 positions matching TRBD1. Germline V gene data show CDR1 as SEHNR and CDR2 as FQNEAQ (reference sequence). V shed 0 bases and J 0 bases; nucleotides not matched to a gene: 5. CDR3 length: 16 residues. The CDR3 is CASSLARDSSSYEQYF. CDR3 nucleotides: TGTGCCAGCAGCTTAGCCAGGGACAGTAGCTCCTACGAGCAGTACTTC.

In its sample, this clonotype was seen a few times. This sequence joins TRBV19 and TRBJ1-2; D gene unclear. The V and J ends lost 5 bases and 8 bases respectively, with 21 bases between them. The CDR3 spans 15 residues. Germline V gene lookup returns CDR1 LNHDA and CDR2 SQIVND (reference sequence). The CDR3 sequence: CASSFAGHSEVGYTF. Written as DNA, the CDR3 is TGTGCCAGTAGTTTTGCAGGCCATTCAGAAGTCGGCTACACCTTC.

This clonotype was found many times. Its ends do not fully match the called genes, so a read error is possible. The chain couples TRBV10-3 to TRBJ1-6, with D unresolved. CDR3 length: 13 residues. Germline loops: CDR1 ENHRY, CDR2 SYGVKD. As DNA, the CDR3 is TGTGCCAGCAGTGAAATCGAGAATTCACCCCTCCACTTT. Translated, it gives CASSEIENSPLHF.